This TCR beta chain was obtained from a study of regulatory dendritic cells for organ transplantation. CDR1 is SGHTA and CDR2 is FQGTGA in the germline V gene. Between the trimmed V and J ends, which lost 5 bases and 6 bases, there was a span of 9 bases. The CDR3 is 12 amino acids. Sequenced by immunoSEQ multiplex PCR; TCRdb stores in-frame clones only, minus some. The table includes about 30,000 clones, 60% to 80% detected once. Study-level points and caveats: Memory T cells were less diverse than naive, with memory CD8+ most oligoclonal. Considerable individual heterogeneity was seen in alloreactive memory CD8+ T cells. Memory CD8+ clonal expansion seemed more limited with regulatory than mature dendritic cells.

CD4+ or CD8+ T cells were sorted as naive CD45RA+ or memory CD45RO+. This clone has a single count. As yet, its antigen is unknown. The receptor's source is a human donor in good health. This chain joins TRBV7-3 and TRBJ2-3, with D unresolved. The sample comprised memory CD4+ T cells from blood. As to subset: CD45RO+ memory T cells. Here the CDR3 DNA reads TGTGCCAGCAGCGCGAGGTCCGATACGCAGTATTTT. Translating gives CASSARSDTQYF.